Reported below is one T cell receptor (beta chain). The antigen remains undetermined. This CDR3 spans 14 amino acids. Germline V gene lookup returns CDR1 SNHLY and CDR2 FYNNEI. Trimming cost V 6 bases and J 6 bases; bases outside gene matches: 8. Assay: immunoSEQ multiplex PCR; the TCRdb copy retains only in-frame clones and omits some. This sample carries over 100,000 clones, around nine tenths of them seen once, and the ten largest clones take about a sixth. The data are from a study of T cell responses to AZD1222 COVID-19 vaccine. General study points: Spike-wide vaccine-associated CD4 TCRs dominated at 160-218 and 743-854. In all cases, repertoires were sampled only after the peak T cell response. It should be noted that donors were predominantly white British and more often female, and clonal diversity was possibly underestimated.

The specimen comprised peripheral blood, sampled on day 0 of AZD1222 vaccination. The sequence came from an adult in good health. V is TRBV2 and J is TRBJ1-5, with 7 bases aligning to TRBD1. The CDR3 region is CASSLQGPGQPQHF. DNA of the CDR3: TGTGCCAGCAGCCTACAGGGGCCGGGTCAGCCCCAGCATTTT. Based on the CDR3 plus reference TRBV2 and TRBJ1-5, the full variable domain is EPEVTQTPSHQVTQMGQEVILRCVPISNHLYFYWYRQILGQKVEFLVSFYNNEISEKSEIFDDQFSVERPDGSNFTLKIRSTKLEDSAMYFCASSLQGPGQPQHFGDGTRLSIL.